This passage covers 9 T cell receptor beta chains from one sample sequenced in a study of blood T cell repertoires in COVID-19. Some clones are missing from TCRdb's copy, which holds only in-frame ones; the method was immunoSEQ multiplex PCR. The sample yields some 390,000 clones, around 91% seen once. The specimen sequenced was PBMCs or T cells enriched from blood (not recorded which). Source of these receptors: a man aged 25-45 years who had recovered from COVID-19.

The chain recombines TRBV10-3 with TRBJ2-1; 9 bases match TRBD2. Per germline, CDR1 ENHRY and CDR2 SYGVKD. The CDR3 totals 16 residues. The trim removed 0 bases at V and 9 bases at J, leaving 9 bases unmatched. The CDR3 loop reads CAISESLIAGVVEQFF. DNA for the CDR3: TGTGCCATCAGTGAGTCGTTAATAGCGGGAGTGGTTGAGCAGTTCTTC.

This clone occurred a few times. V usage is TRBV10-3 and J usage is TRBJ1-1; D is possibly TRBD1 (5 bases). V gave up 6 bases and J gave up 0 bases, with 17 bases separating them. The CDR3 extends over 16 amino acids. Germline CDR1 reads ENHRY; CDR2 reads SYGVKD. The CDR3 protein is CAIRNRTIQVNTEAFF. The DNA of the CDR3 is TGTGCCATCAGAAATCGGACAATTCAAGTGAACACTGAAGCTTTCTTT.

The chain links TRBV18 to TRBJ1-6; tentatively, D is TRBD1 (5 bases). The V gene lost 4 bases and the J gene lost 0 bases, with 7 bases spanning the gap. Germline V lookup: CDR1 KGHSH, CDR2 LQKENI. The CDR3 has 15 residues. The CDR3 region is CASSRDSSYNSPLHF. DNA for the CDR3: TGTGCCAGCTCACGTGACAGCTCCTATAATTCACCCCTCCACTTT.

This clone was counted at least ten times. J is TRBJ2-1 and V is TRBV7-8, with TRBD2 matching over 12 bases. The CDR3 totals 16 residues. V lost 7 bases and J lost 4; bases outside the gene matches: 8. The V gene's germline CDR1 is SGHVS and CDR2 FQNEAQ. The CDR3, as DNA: TGTGCCAGCACCTACGGACTAGCGGGGTCATACAATGAGCAGTTCTTC. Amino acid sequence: CASTYGLAGSYNEQFF.

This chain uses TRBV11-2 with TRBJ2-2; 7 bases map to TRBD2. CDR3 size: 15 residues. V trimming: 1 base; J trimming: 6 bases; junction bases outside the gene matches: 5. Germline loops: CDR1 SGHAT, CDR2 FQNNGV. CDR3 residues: CASSLGLAEAGELFF. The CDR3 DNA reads TGTGCCAGCAGCTTAGGCCTAGCGGAGGCCGGGGAGCTGTTTTTT.

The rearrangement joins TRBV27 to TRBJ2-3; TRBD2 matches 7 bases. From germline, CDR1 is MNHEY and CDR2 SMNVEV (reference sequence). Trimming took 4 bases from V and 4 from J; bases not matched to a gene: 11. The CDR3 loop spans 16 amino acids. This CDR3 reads CASSSEAGAPSDTQYF. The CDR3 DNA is TGTGCCAGCAGTTCCGAGGCGGGAGCCCCTTCAGATACGCAGTATTTT.

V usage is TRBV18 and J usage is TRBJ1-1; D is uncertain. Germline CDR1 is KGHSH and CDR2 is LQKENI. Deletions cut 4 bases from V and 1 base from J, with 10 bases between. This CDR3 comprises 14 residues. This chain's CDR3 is CASSQRVQNTEAFF. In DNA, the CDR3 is TGTGCCAGCTCACAACGGGTCCAGAACACTGAAGCTTTCTTT.

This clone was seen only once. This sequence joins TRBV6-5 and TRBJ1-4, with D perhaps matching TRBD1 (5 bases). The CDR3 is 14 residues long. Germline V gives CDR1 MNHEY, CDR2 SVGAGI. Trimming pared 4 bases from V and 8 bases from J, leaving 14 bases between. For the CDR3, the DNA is TGTGCCAGCAGTTTGCAGGGATCTCGGGAAAAACTGTTTTTT. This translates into CASSLQGSREKLFF.

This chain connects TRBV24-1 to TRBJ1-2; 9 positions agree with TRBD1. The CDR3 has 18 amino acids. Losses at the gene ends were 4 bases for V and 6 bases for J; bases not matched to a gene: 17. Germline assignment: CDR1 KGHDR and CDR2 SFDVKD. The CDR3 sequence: CATSDPGRRDRVIHGYTF. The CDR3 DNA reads TGTGCCACCAGTGACCCTGGGAGAAGGGACAGGGTTATACATGGCTACACCTTC.